A selection of T cell receptor beta chains follows, all from one sample in a study of regulatory T cells in long-lasting Graves disease. TCRdb reanalysed the multiplex PCR reads using MiXCR and keeps one entry per CDR3 protein. The sample includes 400,000 to 500,000 distinct CDR3 sequences, about 15% seen only once; the top ten take 16%. The sample was also reused in another study, on T cells in Graves' hyperthyroidism and ophthalmopathy.

This sample comprised peripheral blood mononuclear cells (PBMCs), obtained at new diagnosis, from a patient treated with antithyroid drugs. The receptor source for this set is a woman aged 25 to 39 with Graves disease. CDR3s include the opening cysteine and the closing phenylalanine or tryptophan. A D gene is named only where the DNA matches it firmly. The listing skips clone size in some rows; elsewhere it reads once, few, many or a size class.

15	TRBD1	TRBV15	TRBJ2-3	few	TGTGCCACCAGCCGTTGGGACAGGAGCACAGATACGCAGTATTTT	CATSRWDRSTDTQYF
15	-	TRBV11-2	TRBJ2-2	many	TGTGCCAGCAGCGCTTGGGGTTTCCTCACCGGGGAGCTGTTTTTT	CASSAWGFLTGELFF
13	-	TRBV30	TRBJ1-5	many	TGTGCCTGGAGTGTGGGGGAAAATCAGCCCCAGCATTTT	CAWSVGENQPQHF
14	TRBD1	TRBV4-2	TRBJ1-2	-	TGTGCCAGCAGCCGCCCGGACAGGGAACGTGGCTACACCTTC	CASSRPDRERGYTF
14	-	TRBV18	TRBJ2-7	many	TGTGCCAGCTCACCATTCGGGGGGCCCGACGAGCAGTACTTC	CASSPFGGPDEQYF
15	TRBD2	TRBV11-2	TRBJ2-7	many	TGTGCCAGCAGCTTTAGCGGGAGAGACTCCTACGAGCAGTACTTC	CASSFSGRDSYEQYF
14	-	TRBV20-1	TRBJ2-3	many	TGCAGTGCTATGCGGAGGGCCGAGGGAGATACGCAGTATTTT	CSAMRRAEGDTQYF
13	-	TRBV28	TRBJ2-3	many	TGTGCCAGCAGTTTTCGGCTCACAGATACGCAGTATTTT	CASSFRLTDTQYF
15	-	TRBV11-2	TRBJ2-3	many	TGTGCCAGCAGCCCCCCCTCGGTCCCGGCAGATACGCAGTATTTT	CASSPPSVPADTQYF
15	-	TRBV14	TRBJ2-7	-	TGTGCCAGCAGCCAATACGACAGGAGCTCCTACGAGCAGTACTTC	CASSQYDRSSYEQYF